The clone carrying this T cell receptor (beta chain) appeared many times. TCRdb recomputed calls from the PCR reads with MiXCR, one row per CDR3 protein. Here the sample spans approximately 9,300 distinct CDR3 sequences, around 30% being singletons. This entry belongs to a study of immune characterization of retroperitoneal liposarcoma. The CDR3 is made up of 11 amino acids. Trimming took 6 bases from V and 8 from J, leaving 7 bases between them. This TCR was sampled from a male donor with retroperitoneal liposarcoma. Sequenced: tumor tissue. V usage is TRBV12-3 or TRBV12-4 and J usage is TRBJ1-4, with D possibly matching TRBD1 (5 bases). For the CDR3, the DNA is TGTGCCAGCAGACAGGACGAAAAACTGTTTTTT. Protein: CASRQDEKLFF.